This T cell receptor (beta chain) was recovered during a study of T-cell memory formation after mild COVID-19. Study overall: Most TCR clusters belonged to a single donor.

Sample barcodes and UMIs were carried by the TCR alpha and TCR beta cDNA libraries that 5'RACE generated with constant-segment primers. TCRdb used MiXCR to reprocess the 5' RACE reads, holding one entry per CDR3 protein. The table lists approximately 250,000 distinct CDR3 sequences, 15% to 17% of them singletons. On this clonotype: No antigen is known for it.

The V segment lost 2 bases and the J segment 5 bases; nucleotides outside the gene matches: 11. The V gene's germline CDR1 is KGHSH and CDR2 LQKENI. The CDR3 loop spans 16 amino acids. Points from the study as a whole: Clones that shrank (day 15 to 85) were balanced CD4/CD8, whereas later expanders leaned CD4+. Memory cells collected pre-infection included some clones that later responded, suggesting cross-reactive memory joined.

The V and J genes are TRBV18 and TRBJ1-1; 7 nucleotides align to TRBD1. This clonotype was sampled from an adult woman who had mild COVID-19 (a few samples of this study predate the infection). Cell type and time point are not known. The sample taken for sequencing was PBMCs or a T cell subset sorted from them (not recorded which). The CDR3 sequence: CASSPLGDSRGTEAFF. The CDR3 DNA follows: TGTGCCAGCTCACCATTAGGGGACAGTCGGGGAACTGAAGCTTTCTTT.